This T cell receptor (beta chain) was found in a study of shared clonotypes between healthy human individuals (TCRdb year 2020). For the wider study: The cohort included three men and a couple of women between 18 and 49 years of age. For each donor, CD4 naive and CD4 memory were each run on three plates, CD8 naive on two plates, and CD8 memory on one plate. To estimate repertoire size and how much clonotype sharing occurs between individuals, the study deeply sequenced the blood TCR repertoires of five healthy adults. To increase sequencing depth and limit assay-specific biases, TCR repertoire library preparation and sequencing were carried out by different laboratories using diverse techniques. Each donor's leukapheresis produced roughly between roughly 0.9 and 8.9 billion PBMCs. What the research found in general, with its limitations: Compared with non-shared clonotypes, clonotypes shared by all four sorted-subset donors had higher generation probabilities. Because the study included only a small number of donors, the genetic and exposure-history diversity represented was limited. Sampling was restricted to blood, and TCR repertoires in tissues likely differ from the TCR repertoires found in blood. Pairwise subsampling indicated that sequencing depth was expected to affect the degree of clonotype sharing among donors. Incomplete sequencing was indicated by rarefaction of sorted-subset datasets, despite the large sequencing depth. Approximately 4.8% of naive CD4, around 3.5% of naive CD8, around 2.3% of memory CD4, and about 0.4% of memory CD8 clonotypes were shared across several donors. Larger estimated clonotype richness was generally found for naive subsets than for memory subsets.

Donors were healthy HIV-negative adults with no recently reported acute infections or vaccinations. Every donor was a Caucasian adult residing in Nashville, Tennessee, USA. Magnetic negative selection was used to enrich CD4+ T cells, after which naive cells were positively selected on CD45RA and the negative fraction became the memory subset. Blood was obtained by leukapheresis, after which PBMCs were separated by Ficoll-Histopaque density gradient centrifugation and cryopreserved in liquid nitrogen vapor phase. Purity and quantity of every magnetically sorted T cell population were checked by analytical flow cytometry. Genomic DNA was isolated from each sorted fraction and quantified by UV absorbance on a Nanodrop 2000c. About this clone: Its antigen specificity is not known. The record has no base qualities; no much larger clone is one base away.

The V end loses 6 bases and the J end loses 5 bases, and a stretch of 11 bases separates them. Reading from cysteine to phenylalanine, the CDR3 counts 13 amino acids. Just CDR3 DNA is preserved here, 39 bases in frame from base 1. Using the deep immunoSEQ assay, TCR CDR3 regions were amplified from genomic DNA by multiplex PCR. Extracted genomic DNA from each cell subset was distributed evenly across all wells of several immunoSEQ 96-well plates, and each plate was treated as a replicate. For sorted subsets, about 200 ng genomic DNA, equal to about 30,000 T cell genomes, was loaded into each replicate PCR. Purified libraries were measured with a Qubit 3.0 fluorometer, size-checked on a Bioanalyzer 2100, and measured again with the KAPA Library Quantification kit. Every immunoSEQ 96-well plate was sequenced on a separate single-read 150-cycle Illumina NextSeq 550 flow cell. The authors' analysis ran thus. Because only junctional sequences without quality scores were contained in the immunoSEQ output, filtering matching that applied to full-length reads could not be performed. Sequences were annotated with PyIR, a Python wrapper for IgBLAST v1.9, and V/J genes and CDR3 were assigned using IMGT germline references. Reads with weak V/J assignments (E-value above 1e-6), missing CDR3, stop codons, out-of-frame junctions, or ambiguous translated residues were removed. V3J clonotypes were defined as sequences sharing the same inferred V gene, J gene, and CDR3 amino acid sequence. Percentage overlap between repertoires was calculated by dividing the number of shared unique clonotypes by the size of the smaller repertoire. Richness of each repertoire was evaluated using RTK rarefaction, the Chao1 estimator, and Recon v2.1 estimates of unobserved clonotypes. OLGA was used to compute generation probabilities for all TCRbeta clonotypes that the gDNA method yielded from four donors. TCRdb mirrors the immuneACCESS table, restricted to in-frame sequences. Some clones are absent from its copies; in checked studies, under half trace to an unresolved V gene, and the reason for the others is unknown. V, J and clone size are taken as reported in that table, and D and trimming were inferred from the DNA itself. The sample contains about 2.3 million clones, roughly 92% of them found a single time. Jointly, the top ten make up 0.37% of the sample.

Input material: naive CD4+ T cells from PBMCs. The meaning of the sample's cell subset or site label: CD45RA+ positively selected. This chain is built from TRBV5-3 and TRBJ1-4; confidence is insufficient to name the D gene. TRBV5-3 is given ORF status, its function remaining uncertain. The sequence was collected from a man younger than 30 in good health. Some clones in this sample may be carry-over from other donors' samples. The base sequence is TGTGCCAGAATTCCTTTGCTGAATGAAAAACTGTTTTTT. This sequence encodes CARIPLLNEKLFF.